This T cell receptor (beta chain) comes out of a study of neurological immune-mediated disorders. As for the study in general: There were roughly 35 multiple sclerosis patients. Of these, roughly 31 had relapsing-remitting MS and 3 had secondary progressive MS. Notes on the study in general: The most TCR clonal expansion was seen in HTLV-1-associated myelopathy, whereas the least was seen in multiple sclerosis, below the level in healthy controls.

CDR3 length equals 14 residues. V lost 4 bases and J 1 base, leaving 10 bases between the germline ends. 5'RACE employing 10-nucleotide random UMIs yielded the cDNA. A single record per CDR3 protein comes from TCRdb applying MiXCR to the 5' RACE reads. The sample contains 85,000 to 100,000 distinct CDR3 sequences, 3% to 4% of which appear only once. This clonotype has a count of ten or more. Its antigen is undetermined. The TCR comes from a woman aged 18-29 years with multiple sclerosis. The sequenced material came from PBMCs. The chain recombines TRBV12-3 or TRBV12-4 with TRBJ1-1; no definite D call. CDR3: CASSSYQRNTEAFF. The CDR3 DNA reads TGTGCCAGCAGTTCGTATCAGAGGAACACTGAAGCTTTCTTT.